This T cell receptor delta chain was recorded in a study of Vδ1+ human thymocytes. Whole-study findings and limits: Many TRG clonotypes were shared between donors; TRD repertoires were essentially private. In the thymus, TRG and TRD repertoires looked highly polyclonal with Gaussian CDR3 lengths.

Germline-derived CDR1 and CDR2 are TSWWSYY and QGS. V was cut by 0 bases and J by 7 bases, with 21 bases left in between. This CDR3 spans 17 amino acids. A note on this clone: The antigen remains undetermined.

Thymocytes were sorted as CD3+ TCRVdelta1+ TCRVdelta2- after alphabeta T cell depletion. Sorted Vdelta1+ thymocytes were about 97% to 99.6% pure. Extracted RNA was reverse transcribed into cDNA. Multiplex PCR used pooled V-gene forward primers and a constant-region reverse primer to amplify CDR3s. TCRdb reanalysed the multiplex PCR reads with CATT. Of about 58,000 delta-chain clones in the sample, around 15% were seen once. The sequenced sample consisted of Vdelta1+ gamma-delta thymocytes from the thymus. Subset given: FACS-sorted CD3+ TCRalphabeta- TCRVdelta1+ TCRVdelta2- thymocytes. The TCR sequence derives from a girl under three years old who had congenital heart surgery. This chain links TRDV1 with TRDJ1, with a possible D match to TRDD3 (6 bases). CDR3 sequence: CALGELPYGGNRLKLIF. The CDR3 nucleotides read TGTGCTCTTGGGGAACTTCCCTACGGGGGGAATCGGCTTAAACTCATCTTT.